The next 32 T cell receptor beta chains were all read from a single sample in a study of blood T cell repertoires in COVID-19. Produced via immunoSEQ multiplex PCR; TCRdb's table is partial and in-frame only. This table has approximately 670,000 clones, approximately 90% appearing once. Input material: peripheral blood. The receptors were sampled from a woman younger than 35 with acute or convalescent COVID-19.

The gene calls are TRBV19 and TRBJ2-1; D ambiguous. CDR1 is LNHDA and CDR2 is SQIVND in the germline V gene (reference sequence). The CDR3 runs to 14 residues. Trimming removed 9 bases at V and 0 bases at J, with 12 bases between. The CDR3 is CASSSRVSYNEQFF. The CDR3 DNA sequence: TGTGCCAGCAGCTCACGGGTCTCCTACAATGAGCAGTTCTTC.

The chain links TRBV6-5 to TRBJ2-2; 13 nucleotides match TRBD2. In germline, CDR1 is MNHEY, CDR2 SVGAGI. Germline trimming cut 10 bases from V and 1 base from J; bases unmatched to any gene: 3. The CDR3 totals 15 residues. CDR3 DNA: TGTGCCATCACTAGCGGGGGGGAGAACACCGGGGAGCTGTTTTTT. Its protein product is CAITSGGENTGELFF.

V is TRBV29-1 and J is TRBJ2-7; 9 bases align to TRBD2. CDR3 size: 15 residues. V lost 7 bases, J lost 0 bases, and 10 bases stayed unmatched. Germline lookup yields CDR1 SQVTM and CDR2 ANQGSEA. The CDR3 region has the DNA TGCAGCGCTCGGGGGAGCGGGGGGCTCTCCTACGAGCAGTACTTC. Translation gives CSARGSGGLSYEQYF.

Worth noting for this clone: Other DNA sequences in this specimen translate into the identical CDR3. The rearrangement uses TRBV5-1 and TRBJ2-1; 7 bases align to TRBD2. The J segment lost 2 bases and the V segment lost 0 bases, leaving 2 bases of the junction unmatched. The germline V gene encodes CDR1 SGHRS and CDR2 YFSETQ. The CDR3 is 15 amino acids. The chain's CDR3 is CASSLVGGTYNEQFF. In nucleotides, the CDR3 is TGCGCCAGCAGCTTGGTCGGGGGGACCTACAATGAGCAGTTCTTC.

The V gene is TRBV5-1, the J gene TRBJ1-1; perhaps TRBD1 as D (6 bases). CDR1 and CDR2 from the germline V gene are SGHRS and YFSETQ. CDR3 length: 14 residues. Trimming took 7 bases from V and 4 from J, leaving 17 bases between them. CDR3 amino acids: CASDRTGKGTEAFF. DNA of the CDR3: TGCGCCAGCGACCGAACAGGGAAAGGCACTGAAGCTTTCTTT. Based on the CDR3 plus reference TRBV5-1 and TRBJ1-1, the full variable domain is KAGVTQTPRYLIKTRGQQVTLSCSPISGHRSVSWYQQTPGQGLQFLFEYFSETQRNKGNFPGRFSGRQFSNSRSEMNVSTLELGDSALYLCASDRTGKGTEAFFGQGTRLTVV.

The gene calls are TRBV24-1 and TRBJ2-3, with 7 bases lining up with TRBD1. Losses at the gene ends were 4 bases for V and 1 base for J; bases not matched to a gene: 13. The germline V gene has CDR1 KGHDR and CDR2 SFDVKD. This CDR3 has 18 residues. CDR3 sequence reads: CATSEEGAPLWGTDTQYF. The CDR3 DNA reads TGTGCCACCAGTGAAGAGGGGGCGCCTCTTTGGGGCACAGATACGCAGTATTTT.

This rearrangement joins TRBV29-1 to TRBJ2-2; D gene unclear. Per the germline V gene, CDR1 is SQVTM and CDR2 is ANQGSEA. V dropped 5 bases and J dropped 6 bases, with 10 bases sitting between them. The CDR3 covers 12 residues. The CDR3 loop is CSVTVLAGELFF. CDR3 coding DNA: TGCAGCGTTACTGTATTGGCCGGGGAGCTGTTTTTT.

For the CDR3, the DNA is TGTGCCAGTAGCCAGGGAGGGAATAATTCACCCCTCCACTTT. Translation: CASSQGGNNSPLHF. V and J are TRBV19 and TRBJ1-6; possibly TRBD1 for D (5 bases). Trimming left V 6 bases short and J 5 bases short, with 11 bases between. Germline V gene lookup returns CDR1 LNHDA and CDR2 SQIVND (reference sequence). The CDR3 runs to 14 residues.

The V call is TRBV12-5, the J call TRBJ1-3; D is undetermined. From germline, CDR1 is LGHNT and CDR2 FRNRAP. The CDR3 consists of 17 residues. V dropped 0 bases and J dropped 0 bases, with 12 bases sitting between them. CDR3 region: CASGLVNARGSGNTIYF. CDR3 sequence (DNA): TGTGCTAGTGGTTTGGTTAATGCCAGAGGCTCTGGAAACACCATATATTTT.

The chain links TRBV28 to TRBJ1-4; D is unresolved. CDR3 length: 14 amino acids. V was shortened by 2 bases and J by 8 bases, with 12 bases between the two germline ends. Germline-derived CDR1 and CDR2 are MDHEN and SYDVKM. CDR3 sequence: CASSLGGSREKLFF. The CDR3 DNA sequence: TGTGCCAGCAGTTTAGGTGGGTCGAGGGAAAAACTGTTTTTT.

The chain has TRBV6-6 and TRBJ2-1; TRBD1 matches at 8 bases. The V gene end was trimmed by 6 bases and the J gene end by 12 bases; junction bases not matched to a gene: 13. Per germline, CDR1 MNHNY and CDR2 SVGAGI (reference sequence). The CDR3 covers 14 residues. The CDR3 is CASRRPGPGGGQFF. CDR3 in DNA: TGTGCCAGCAGGCGCCCGGGTCCAGGGGGCGGGCAGTTCTTC.

This clone appeared a single time. The CDR3 nucleotides are TGTGCCAGCAGCTCGGTCCTCAGGGATGATCAGGAGACCCAGTACTTC. Translating gives CASSSVLRDDQETQYF. The rearrangement uses TRBV7-8 and TRBJ2-5; D may be TRBD1 (5 bases). This CDR3 spans 16 amino acids. V was trimmed by 4 bases and J by 5 bases, leaving 20 bases between them. Germline-derived CDR1 and CDR2 are SGHVS and FQNEAQ.

J is TRBJ2-1 and V is TRBV9, with D perhaps matching TRBD2 (7 bases). CDR3 length equals 17 residues. Germline V gene data show CDR1 as SGDLS and CDR2 as YYNGEE. Trimming removed 3 bases from V and 4 bases from J, with 20 bases in between. CDR3 sequence (DNA): TGTGCCAGCAGCGCTGGGGACGGGGGGCCAATTTACAATGAGCAGTTCTTC. Protein product: CASSAGDGGPIYNEQFF.

The chain employs TRBV6-4 and TRBJ2-1, with 12 nucleotides matching TRBD2. The CDR3 is made up of 14 amino acids. Germline loops: CDR1 MRHNA, CDR2 SNTAGT. J gave up 8 bases and V 6 bases, and 5 bases lay outside the gene matches. CDR3 in amino acids: CASSASGGADEQFF. The CDR3 region has the DNA TGTGCCAGCAGCGCTAGCGGGGGGGCCGATGAGCAGTTCTTC.

This clone appeared once. The chain joins TRBV7-2 to TRBJ2-7; D may be TRBD2 (5 bases). CDR3 length: 15 residues. Germline CDR1 SGHTA, CDR2 FQGNSA. Trimming took off 5 bases at V and 1 base at J, with 15 bases between the two ends. CDR3 region: CASSPAVKVSYEQYF. CDR3 DNA sequence: TGTGCCAGCAGCCCAGCGGTAAAAGTGTCCTACGAGCAGTACTTC.

V usage is TRBV7-8 and J usage is TRBJ1-1; D might be TRBD1 (5 bases). Germline V CDR1 and CDR2: SGHVS, FQNEAQ. V gave up 2 bases and J gave up 6 bases, with 10 bases separating them. CDR3 length: 13 residues. The CDR3 loop reads CASSLIGDAEAFF. CDR3 in DNA: TGTGCCAGCAGCTTAATAGGGGATGCTGAAGCTTTCTTT.

This chain links TRBV4-1 with TRBJ2-5; D not certain. The CDR3 length is 13 residues. V was clipped by 4 bases and J by 4 bases, with 10 bases between them. Germline V lookup: CDR1 MGHRA, CDR2 YSYEKL. CDR3 DNA sequence: TGCGCCAGCAGCCGTACGGGTCTAGAGACCCAGTACTTC. This gives the protein CASSRTGLETQYF.

The V gene is TRBV7-6, the J gene TRBJ2-7, with 9 bases lining up with TRBD2. Per the germline V gene, CDR1 is SGHVS and CDR2 is FNYEAQ. The CDR3 length is 19 residues. V lost 3 bases, J lost 4 bases, and 19 bases stayed unmatched. The CDR3 DNA follows: TGTGCCAGCAGCTTGTACCCCCAAGGGGAGCGGGGGGAGCCTTACGAGCAGTACTTC. Translation gives CASSLYPQGERGEPYEQYF.

This clone was detected only once. The V gene is TRBV7-3, the J gene TRBJ2-3, with D hard to call. The CDR3 extends over 13 amino acids. V lost 5 bases to trimming and J lost 0 bases, with 6 bases between them. Per the germline V gene, CDR1 is SGHTA and CDR2 is FQGTGA. The CDR3 loop reads CASSILSTDTQYF. The CDR3 DNA is TGTGCCAGCAGCATACTTAGCACAGATACGCAGTATTTT.

The V and J genes are TRBV27 and TRBJ1-5, with D unresolved. Looked up from germline, CDR1 is MNHEY and CDR2 is SMNVEV (reference sequence). The V gene lost 8 bases and the J gene lost 2 bases, with 22 bases spanning the gap. The CDR3 is 17 amino acids. CDR3 region: CASLLWASLIGNQPQHF. The CDR3 DNA is TGTGCCAGCCTATTATGGGCGAGCCTTATTGGCAATCAGCCCCAGCATTTT.

This chain links TRBV2 with TRBJ1-1; D not certain. V shed 4 bases and J shed 0 bases, with 12 bases lying between them. Germline loops: CDR1 SNHLY, CDR2 FYNNEI. The CDR3 is 15 residues long. The CDR3 spells CASSGRFTMNTEAFF. The CDR3 DNA sequence: TGTGCCAGCAGTGGCAGATTTACTATGAACACTGAAGCTTTCTTT.

The genes are TRBV4-1 and TRBJ2-2; D is unclear. Deletions cut 3 bases from V and 4 bases from J, with 6 bases between. The CDR3 spans 13 residues. Per germline, CDR1 MGHRA and CDR2 YSYEKL. The CDR3 sequence: CASSQSSTGELFF. The CDR3 DNA sequence: TGCGCCAGCAGCCAGTCTAGCACCGGGGAGCTGTTTTTT.

The CDR3 region has the DNA TGTGCCAGCAGCCTTAGGGGGACTAGCGGGTTCGACAATGAGCAGTTCTTC. This translates into CASSLRGTSGFDNEQFF. The chain carries TRBV7-2 and TRBJ2-1; 12 bases align to TRBD2. From germline, CDR1 is SGHTA and CDR2 FQGNSA. V was clipped by 5 bases and J by 5 bases; unmatched bases: 10. This CDR3 is 17 amino acids long.

V is TRBV11-3 and J is TRBJ2-1; maybe TRBD2 (5 bases). Germline CDR1 and CDR2: SGHNT and YENEEA. The CDR3 consists of 17 residues. V dropped 0 bases and J dropped 7 bases, with 19 bases sitting between them. CDR3 nucleotides: TGTGCCAGCAGCTTAGAGAGCGGCTTCTCGGCTGGGAATGAGCAGTTCTTC. This sequence encodes CASSLESGFSAGNEQFF.

This clone was recorded once. The chain is built from TRBV5-1 and TRBJ1-4; 7 nucleotides line up with TRBD1. Unmatched junction bases numbered 10, after V lost 3 bases and J lost 8 bases. The length of the CDR3 is 15 residues. CDR1 and CDR2 from the germline V gene are SGHRS and YFSETQ. The CDR3 DNA sequence: TGCGCCAGCAGCTCGATCGGACAGGTGGGGGAAAAACTGTTTTTT. This encodes CASSSIGQVGEKLFF.

V gene TRBV7-2 combines with J gene TRBJ1-6; 10 bases match TRBD1. This CDR3 contains 19 residues. The germline V gene has CDR1 SGHTA and CDR2 FQGNSA. J was trimmed by 5 bases and V by 6 bases; bases with no gene match: 16. The CDR3 sequence: CASRAIPRRTGGNNSPLHF. CDR3 bases: TGTGCCAGCAGAGCGATACCGAGACGGACAGGGGGTAATAATTCACCCCTCCACTTT.

The chain uses TRBV5-1 and TRBJ2-7; perhaps TRBD1 as D (7 bases). Per the germline V gene, CDR1 is SGHRS and CDR2 is YFSETQ. The germline V and J ends were trimmed by 0 bases and 0 bases, with 13 bases remaining between them. There are 16 residues in the CDR3. The CDR3 spells CASSLVGGDSSYEQYF. The CDR3, as DNA: TGCGCCAGCAGCTTGGTTGGCGGGGACAGCTCCTACGAGCAGTACTTC. Using reference TRBV5-1 and TRBJ2-7 for the parts outside the CDR3, the full variable domain is KAGVTQTPRYLIKTRGQQVTLSCSPISGHRSVSWYQQTPGQGLQFLFEYFSETQRNKGNFPGRFSGRQFSNSRSEMNVSTLELGDSALYLCASSLVGGDSSYEQYFGPGTRLTVT.

The chain recombines TRBV3-1 (or the pseudogene TRBV3-2) with TRBJ1-2; the D gene is possibly TRBD1 (6 bases). Looked up from germline, CDR1 is LGHDT and CDR2 is YNNKEL (reference sequence). Trimming took 1 base from V and 4 from J, leaving 16 bases between them. The CDR3 covers 16 residues. The CDR3 loop is CASSQGGTGLIYGYTF. The CDR3 nucleotides are TGTGCCAGCAGCCAAGGGGGAACAGGGCTCATCTATGGCTACACCTTC.

The chain uses TRBV29-1 and TRBJ1-2, with 7 nucleotides matching TRBD1. The V gene end was trimmed by 6 bases and the J gene end by 5 bases; junction bases not matched to a gene: 6. Germline CDR1 SQVTM, CDR2 ANQGSEA. CDR3 length: 12 amino acids. The CDR3 nucleotides read TGCAGCGTCTCAGGGGGGAAGTATGGCTACACCTTC. Translation: CSVSGGKYGYTF.

The V call is TRBV5-4, the J call TRBJ2-3, with 7 positions matching TRBD2. There are 15 residues in the CDR3. Germline CDR1 is SGHNT and CDR2 is YYREEE (reference sequence). V lost 0 bases and J lost 2; bases outside the gene matches: 3. The CDR3 sequence: CASSLVGGSTDTQYF. The CDR3 coding sequence is TGTGCCAGCAGCTTGGTGGGGGGGTCCACAGATACGCAGTATTTT.

The chain combines TRBV19 with TRBJ1-1, with a weak D call TRBD1 (6 bases). V dropped 7 bases and J dropped 0 bases, with 15 bases sitting between them. Germline V gene lookup returns CDR1 LNHDA and CDR2 SQIVND (reference sequence). There are 15 residues in the CDR3. In DNA form, the CDR3 reads TGTGCCAGTAAGGTACAGGGAGTAATGAACACTGAAGCTTTCTTT. Residues: CASKVQGVMNTEAFF. Variable domain in full (rest from reference TRBV19 and TRBJ1-1): DGGITQSPKYLFRKEGQNVTLSCEQNLNHDAMYWYRQDPGQGLRLIYYSQIVNDFQKGDIAEGYSVSREKKESFPLTVTSAQKNPTAFYLCASKVQGVMNTEAFFGQGTRLTVV.

The V call is TRBV7-2, the J call TRBJ1-2, with 8 bases fitting TRBD1. CDR1 SGHTA and CDR2 FQGNSA come from the germline V gene. The CDR3 is 14 amino acids. With 4 bases clipped from V and 6 bases from J, the junction kept 7 bases outside the gene matches. The CDR3 here is CASSYRTGRDGYTF. The CDR3 coding sequence is TGTGCCAGCAGCTATAGGACAGGGAGGGATGGCTACACCTTC. The whole variable domain, filled in from reference TRBV7-2 and TRBJ1-2, reads GAGVSQSPSNKVTEKGKDVELRCDPISGHTALYWYRQSLGQGLEFLIYFQGNSAPDKSGLPSDRFSAERTGGSVSTLTIQRTQQEDSAVYLCASSYRTGRDGYTFGSGTRLTVV.